A selection of T cell receptor beta chains follows, all from one sample in a study of a mutant IDH1 vaccine in newly diagnosed glioma. Antigens for these TCRs are unknown. Measured with immunoSEQ multiplex PCR; TCRdb has only the in-frame clones, and not every one. This sample has roughly 39,000 clones, with around 85% found just once. Sequenced here: PBMCs, sampled from a glioma patient whose treatment included an IDH1 peptide vaccine. The source of these receptors is a middle-aged man with glioma. CDR3s include the opening cysteine and the closing phenylalanine or tryptophan. A D gene is named only where the DNA matches it firmly. Size is stated for part of the rows, as once, few or many counts, or as a class when the clone is expanded.

V: TRBV7-9; length: 14; D: TRBD1; J: TRBJ2-7; size: few; DNA: TGTGCCAGCCGAAGGACAGGTCTTCCCTACGAGCAGTACTTC; CDR3: CASRRTGLPYEQYF
V: TRBV5-6; length: 15; D: -; J: TRBJ2-3; size: few; DNA: TGTGCCAGCAGCTTGTACAGTTCTAGCGCAATGACGCAGTATTTT; CDR3: CASSLYSSSAMTQYF
V: TRBV9; length: 14; D: TRBD2; J: TRBJ2-7; size: -; DNA: TGTGCCAGCAGCCCTAGCGGGACAACCTACGAGCAGTACTTC; CDR3: CASSPSGTTYEQYF
V: TRBV20-1; length: 11; D: -; J: TRBJ2-3; size: -; DNA: TGCAGTGCTAGAGGGGGGGATACGCAGTATTTT; CDR3: CSARGGDTQYF
V: TRBV10-2; length: 18; D: TRBD1; J: TRBJ2-5; size: -; DNA: TGCGCCAGCAGTCCAGTCGGTGGGTCTGACAGGGCCCATGAGACCCAGTACTTC; CDR3: CASSPVGGSDRAHETQYF
V: TRBV18; length: 15; D: TRBD2; J: TRBJ2-5; size: -; DNA: TGTGCCAGCTCCCCCGGACAAGCGGGAGTTGAGACCCAGTACTTC; CDR3: CASSPGQAGVETQYF
V: TRBV7-9; length: 14; D: TRBD1; J: TRBJ1-2; size: once; DNA: TGTGCCAGCAGCCTAACAGGGGTCGACTATGGCTACACCTTC; CDR3: CASSLTGVDYGYTF
V: TRBV19; length: 14; D: -; J: TRBJ2-7; size: -; DNA: TGTGCCAGTAGTATAGAGGGTAGAACCTACGAGCAGTACTTC; CDR3: CASSIEGRTYEQYF
V: TRBV7-3; length: 13; D: -; J: TRBJ1-1; size: -; DNA: TGTGCCTCCGAGGACACGAGGACCGGGCAAGCTTTCTTT; CDR3: CASEDTRTGQAFF
V: TRBV27; length: 15; D: TRBD1; J: TRBJ1-1; size: -; DNA: TGTGCCAGCAGTACAGAGGGGGCGCGGAACACTGAAGCTTTCTTT; CDR3: CASSTEGARNTEAFF
V: TRBV7-9; length: 17; D: TRBD2; J: TRBJ2-1; size: once; DNA: TGTGCCAGCAGCTTTCGGACTAGCGGGTCTGTGGGCAATGAGCAGTTCTTC; CDR3: CASSFRTSGSVGNEQFF
V: TRBV7-2; length: 14; D: -; J: TRBJ2-3; size: -; DNA: TGTGCCAGCAGCTTAGCTAGCGGAAGAGATACGCAGTATTTT; CDR3: CASSLASGRDTQYF
V: TRBV18; length: 17; D: TRBD2; J: TRBJ2-1; size: -; DNA: TGTGCCAGCTCACCGGGGGACGGTAGCGGGATCTACAATGAGCAGTTCTTC; CDR3: CASSPGDGSGIYNEQFF
V: TRBV18; length: 14; D: -; J: TRBJ2-3; size: -; DNA: TGTGCCAGCTCACCTAGACAGGGCACAGATACGCAGTATTTT; CDR3: CASSPRQGTDTQYF
V: TRBV7-2; length: 13; D: -; J: TRBJ2-7; size: once; DNA: TGTGCCAGCAGCTTACACGGATCCTACGAGCAGTACTTC; CDR3: CASSLHGSYEQYF
V: TRBV7-8; length: 16; D: TRBD2; J: TRBJ2-2; size: -; DNA: TGTGCCAGCAGCTTAGCGCCTAGCGGATACACCGGGGAGCTGTTTTTT; CDR3: CASSLAPSGYTGELFF